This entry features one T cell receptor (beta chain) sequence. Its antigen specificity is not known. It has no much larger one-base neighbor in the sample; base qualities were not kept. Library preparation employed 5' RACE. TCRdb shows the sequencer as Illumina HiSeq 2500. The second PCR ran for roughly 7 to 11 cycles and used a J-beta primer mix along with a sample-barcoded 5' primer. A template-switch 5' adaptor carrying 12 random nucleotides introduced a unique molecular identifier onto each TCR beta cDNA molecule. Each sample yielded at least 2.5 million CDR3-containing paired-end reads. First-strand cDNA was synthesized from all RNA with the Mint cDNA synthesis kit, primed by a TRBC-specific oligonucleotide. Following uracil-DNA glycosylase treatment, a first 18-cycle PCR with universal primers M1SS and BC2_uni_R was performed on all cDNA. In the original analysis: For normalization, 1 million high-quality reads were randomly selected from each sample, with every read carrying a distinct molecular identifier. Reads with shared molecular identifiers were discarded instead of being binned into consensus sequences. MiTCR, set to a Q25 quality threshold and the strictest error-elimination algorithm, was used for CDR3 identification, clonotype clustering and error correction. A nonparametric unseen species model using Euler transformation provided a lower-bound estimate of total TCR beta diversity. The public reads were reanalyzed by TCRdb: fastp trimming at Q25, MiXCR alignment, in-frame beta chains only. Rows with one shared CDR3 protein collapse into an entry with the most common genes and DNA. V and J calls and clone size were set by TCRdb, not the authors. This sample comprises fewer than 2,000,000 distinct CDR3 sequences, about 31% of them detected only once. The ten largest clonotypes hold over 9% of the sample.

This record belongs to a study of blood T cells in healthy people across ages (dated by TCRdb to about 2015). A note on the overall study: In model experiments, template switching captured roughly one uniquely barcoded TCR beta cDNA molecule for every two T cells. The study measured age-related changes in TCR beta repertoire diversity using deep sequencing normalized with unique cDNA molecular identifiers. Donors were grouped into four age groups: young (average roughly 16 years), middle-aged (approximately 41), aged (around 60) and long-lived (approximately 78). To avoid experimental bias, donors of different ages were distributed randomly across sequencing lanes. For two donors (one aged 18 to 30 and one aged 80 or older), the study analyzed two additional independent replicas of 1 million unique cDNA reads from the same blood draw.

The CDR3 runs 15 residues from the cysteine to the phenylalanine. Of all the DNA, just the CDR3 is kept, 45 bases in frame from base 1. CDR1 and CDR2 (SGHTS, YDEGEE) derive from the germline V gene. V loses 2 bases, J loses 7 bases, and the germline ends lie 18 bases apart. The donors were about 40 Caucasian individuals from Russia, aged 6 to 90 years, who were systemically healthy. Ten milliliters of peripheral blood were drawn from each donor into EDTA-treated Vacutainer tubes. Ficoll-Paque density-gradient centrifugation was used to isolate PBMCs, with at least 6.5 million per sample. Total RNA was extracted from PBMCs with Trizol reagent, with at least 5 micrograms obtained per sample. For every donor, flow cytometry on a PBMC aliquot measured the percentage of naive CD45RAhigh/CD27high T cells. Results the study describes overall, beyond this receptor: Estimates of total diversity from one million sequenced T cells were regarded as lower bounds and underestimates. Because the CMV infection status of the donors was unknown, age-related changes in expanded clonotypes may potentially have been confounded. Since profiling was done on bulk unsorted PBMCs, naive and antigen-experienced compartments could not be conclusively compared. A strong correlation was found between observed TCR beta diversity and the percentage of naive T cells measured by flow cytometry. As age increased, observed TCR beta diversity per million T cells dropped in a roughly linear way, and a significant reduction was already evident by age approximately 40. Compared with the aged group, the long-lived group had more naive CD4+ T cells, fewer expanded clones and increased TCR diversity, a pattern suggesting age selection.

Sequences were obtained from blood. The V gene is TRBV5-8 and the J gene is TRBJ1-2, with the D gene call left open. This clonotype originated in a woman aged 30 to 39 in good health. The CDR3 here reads CASSFPGRLLPGYTF. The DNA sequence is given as TGTGCCAGCAGCTTTCCGGGTCGCCTATTACCTGGCTACACCTTC.